This passage covers 5 T cell receptor beta chains from one sample sequenced in a study of T cell responses to AZD1222 COVID-19 vaccine. Assay: immunoSEQ multiplex PCR; the TCRdb copy retains only in-frame clones and omits some. The sample gives 150,000 to 200,000 clones, roughly 88% of which show up once; 0.99% is in the top ten. Specimen: peripheral blood, collected on day 0 of AZD1222 vaccination. These receptors were taken from an adult in good health.

The CDR3 sequence is CASSPVGRGSGNTIYF. The CDR3 DNA is TGTGCCAGCTCACCAGTAGGCAGGGGCTCTGGAAACACCATATATTTT. The chain recombines TRBV18 with TRBJ1-3; possible D gene TRBD1, 6 bases. Germline-derived CDR1 and CDR2 are KGHSH and LQKENI. This CDR3 has 16 residues. The V end was cut by 2 bases, the J end by 0 bases, with 11 bases between.

The chain is built from TRBV28 and TRBJ1-4; 7 bases match TRBD1. After removal of 7 bases from V and 8 bases from J, the junction contained 10 bases not matched to a gene. The germline V gene has CDR1 MDHEN and CDR2 SYDVKM. This CDR3 contains 14 residues. The CDR3 sequence: CASIGGQGVEKLFF. In nucleotides, the CDR3 is TGTGCCAGCATTGGGGGGCAGGGGGTGGAAAAACTGTTTTTT.

This clone appeared a single time. V usage is TRBV5-1 and J usage is TRBJ2-7, with a weak D call TRBD1 (8 bases). Germline V CDR1 and CDR2: SGHRS, YFSETQ. This CDR3 has 14 residues. V was pared by 3 bases and J by 2 bases, with 12 bases between. Written as DNA, the CDR3 is TGCGCCAGCAGCTCACAGGGGGGGACCTACGAGCAGTACTTC. Translated: CASSSQGGTYEQYF.

The CDR3 spells CASSLPMPLAGGPGDTQYF. CDR3 DNA sequence: TGTGCCAGCAGCTTGCCTATGCCCCTAGCGGGGGGGCCGGGGGATACGCAGTATTTT. The chain has TRBV5-4 and TRBJ2-3; 12 bases are shared with TRBD2. The CDR3 loop spans 19 amino acids. Trimming at V came to 1 base and at J to 6 bases, leaving 15 bases not matched to a gene. Germline V gene sequence: CDR1 SGHNT, CDR2 YYREEE (reference sequence). Using reference TRBV5-4 and TRBJ2-3 for the parts outside the CDR3, the full variable domain is ETGVTQSPTHLIKTRGQQVTLRCSSQSGHNTVSWYQQALGQGPQFIFQYYREEENGRGNFPPRFSGLQFPNYSSELNVNALELDDSALYLCASSLPMPLAGGPGDTQYFGPGTRLTVL.

The rearrangement links TRBV7-2 to TRBJ1-1, with D unresolved. The length of the CDR3 is 13 residues. CDR1 and CDR2 (germline): SGHTA, FQGNSA. V was pared by 2 bases and J by 0 bases, with 4 bases between. Here the CDR3 reads CASSLQMNTEAFF. CDR3 DNA sequence: TGTGCCAGCAGCTTACAGATGAACACTGAAGCTTTCTTT.